The 9 T cell receptor beta chains given below trace back to one sample, sequenced in a study of OX40 agonist ivuxolimab in advanced cancers. Here immunoSEQ multiplex PCR was the method, and the copy in TCRdb shows in-frame clones only, minus some. The repertoire holds approximately 70,000 clones, with about nine tenths as singletons. This material consisted of CD4+ or CD8+ T cells sorted from blood, taken in a trial of the OX40 agonist ivuxolimab. These receptors were collected from an adult with an advanced solid tumor such as melanoma, head and neck, liver or kidney cancer.

This chain connects TRBV19 to TRBJ1-6, with 8 bases matching TRBD1. Unmatched junction bases numbered 4, after V lost 5 bases and J lost 7 bases. The CDR3 consists of 14 residues. The germline V gene encodes CDR1 LNHDA and CDR2 SQIVND (reference sequence). The CDR3 region is CASSLRTGNSPLHF. DNA of the CDR3: TGTGCCAGTAGTTTACGGACAGGGAATTCACCCCTCCACTTT.

The chain joins TRBV11-2 to TRBJ2-3; D unclear. Germline assignment: CDR1 SGHAT and CDR2 FQNNGV. Trimming stripped 3 bases from V and 2 bases from J, with 12 bases between. The CDR3 consists of 15 residues. CDR3 sequence reads: CASSFSSPVTDTQYF. As DNA, the CDR3 is TGTGCCAGCAGCTTTAGTAGTCCCGTCACAGATACGCAGTATTTT.

V usage is TRBV19 and J usage is TRBJ2-5, with a tentative D call TRBD2 (6 bases). The CDR3 length is 14 residues. V lost 5 bases, J lost 5 bases, and 15 bases lay in between. Germline V gene data show CDR1 as LNHDA and CDR2 as SQIVND (reference sequence). In nucleotides, the CDR3 is TGTGCCAGTAGTGCGGGACTTCAAAGGGAGACCCAGTACTTC. It encodes CASSAGLQRETQYF.

This chain joins TRBV11-3 and TRBJ2-3; the match to TRBD2 covers 7 bases. The CDR3 spans 16 residues. J gave up 6 bases and V 5 bases, and 14 bases lay outside the gene matches. Germline-derived CDR1 and CDR2 are SGHNT and YENEEA. DNA of the CDR3: TGTGCCAGCAGCCCCCCCTGGGCTAGCGGAAGTGATACGCAGTATTTT. Translated: CASSPPWASGSDTQYF.

DNA of the CDR3: TGTGCCAGCAGTTCAGGGCGGATTGAAAAACTGTTTTTT. This sequence encodes CASSSGRIEKLFF. V usage is TRBV6-5 and J usage is TRBJ1-4, with D maybe TRBD1 (5 bases). The CDR3 extends over 13 amino acids. The germline V and J ends were trimmed by 4 bases and 7 bases, with 10 bases remaining between them. The germline V gene has CDR1 MNHEY and CDR2 SVGAGI.

The rearrangement joins TRBV19 to TRBJ2-1; D perhaps matches TRBD1 (6 bases). Germline CDR1 LNHDA, CDR2 SQIVND (reference sequence). V lost 6 bases, J lost 8 bases, and 14 bases lay in between. The CDR3 is 13 residues long. CDR3 sequence reads: CASRSFRGHEQFF. CDR3 sequence (DNA): TGTGCCAGTAGGTCCTTCAGGGGCCATGAGCAGTTCTTC. Full variable domain (missing parts from reference TRBV19 and TRBJ2-1): DGGITQSPKYLFRKEGQNVTLSCEQNLNHDAMYWYRQDPGQGLRLIYYSQIVNDFQKGDIAEGYSVSREKKESFPLTVTSAQKNPTAFYLCASRSFRGHEQFFGPGTRLTVL.

This chain uses TRBV2 with TRBJ2-7; D not certain. The CDR3 is 12 residues long. Per the germline V gene, CDR1 is SNHLY and CDR2 is FYNNEI. The V and J ends lost 5 bases and 4 bases respectively, with 9 bases between them. The CDR3 here is CASSRTRYEQYF. As DNA, the CDR3 is TGTGCCAGCAGTCGTACACGATACGAGCAGTACTTC.

The rearrangement joins TRBV9 to TRBJ2-1, with 7 positions matching TRBD1. J was trimmed by 2 bases and V by 0 bases; bases with no gene match: 2. Per germline, CDR1 SGDLS and CDR2 YYNGEE. There are 15 residues in the CDR3. The CDR3 DNA sequence: TGTGCCAGCAGCGTAGCCGGGACAGCCTACAATGAGCAGTTCTTC. It specifies CASSVAGTAYNEQFF. Together with reference TRBV9 and TRBJ2-1, the CDR3 gives the full variable domain: DSGVTQTPKHLITATGQRVTLRCSPRSGDLSVYWYQQSLDQGLQFLIQYYNGEERAKGNILERFSAQQFPDLHSELNLSSLELGDSALYFCASSVAGTAYNEQFFGPGTRLTVL.

The chain uses TRBV27 and TRBJ1-3; a possible D gene is TRBD1 (5 bases). CDR1 is MNHEY and CDR2 is SMNVEV in the germline V gene (reference sequence). The CDR3 extends over 13 amino acids. V was pared by 4 bases and J by 4 bases, with 8 bases between. CDR3 nucleotide sequence: TGTGCCAGCAGTTGGCGACAGGGAAACACCATATATTTT. As protein: CASSWRQGNTIYF.